The T cell receptor beta chain under discussion was sequenced for a study of T cells after yellow fever vaccination. This clonotype has a handful of counts. Per the germline V gene, CDR1 is SQVTM and CDR2 is ANQGSEA. This CDR3 has 15 amino acids. Trimming removed 3 bases from V and 6 bases from J; junction bases left unmatched: 5. TCRdb reprocessed the 5' RACE reads with MiXCR, giving one entry per CDR3 protein. The sample carries some 420,000 distinct CDR3 sequences, approximately 19% recorded once. The sequences come from PBMCs, collected before the yellow fever booster vaccination. The sequence derives from a young man who received the YFV17D yellow fever vaccine. The chain links TRBV29-1 to TRBJ2-2; 12 bases are a match to TRBD1. The CDR3 sequence is CSVERDRGRSGELFF. The CDR3, as DNA: TGCAGCGTTGAGCGGGACAGGGGGCGATCCGGGGAGCTGTTTTTT.